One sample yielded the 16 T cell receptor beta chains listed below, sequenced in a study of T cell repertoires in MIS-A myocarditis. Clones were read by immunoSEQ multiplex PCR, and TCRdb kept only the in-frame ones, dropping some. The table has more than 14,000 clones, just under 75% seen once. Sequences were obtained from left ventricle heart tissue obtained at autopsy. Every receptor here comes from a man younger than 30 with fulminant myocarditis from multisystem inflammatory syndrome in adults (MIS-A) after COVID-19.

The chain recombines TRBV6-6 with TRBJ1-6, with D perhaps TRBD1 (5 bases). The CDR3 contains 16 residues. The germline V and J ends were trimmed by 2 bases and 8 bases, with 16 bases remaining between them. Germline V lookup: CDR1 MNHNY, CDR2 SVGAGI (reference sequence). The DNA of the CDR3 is TGTGCCAGCAGTTACGAATTTGGGGCCATGGATTCACCCCTCCACTTT. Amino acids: CASSYEFGAMDSPLHF.

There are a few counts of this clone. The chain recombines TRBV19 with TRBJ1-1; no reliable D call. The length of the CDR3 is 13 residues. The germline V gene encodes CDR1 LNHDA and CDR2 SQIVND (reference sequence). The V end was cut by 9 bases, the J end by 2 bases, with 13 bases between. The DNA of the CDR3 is TGTGCCAGCAAAATCGGGTCCAACACTGAAGCTTTCTTT. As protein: CASKIGSNTEAFF. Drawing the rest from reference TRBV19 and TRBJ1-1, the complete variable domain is DGGITQSPKYLFRKEGQNVTLSCEQNLNHDAMYWYRQDPGQGLRLIYYSQIVNDFQKGDIAEGYSVSREKKESFPLTVTSAQKNPTAFYLCASKIGSNTEAFFGQGTRLTVV.

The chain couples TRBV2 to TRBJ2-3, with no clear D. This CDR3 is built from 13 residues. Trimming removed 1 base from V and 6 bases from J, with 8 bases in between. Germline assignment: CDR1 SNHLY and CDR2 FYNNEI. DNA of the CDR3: TGTGCCAGCAGTGAAGTAGGGCAGGATACGCAGTATTTT. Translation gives CASSEVGQDTQYF.

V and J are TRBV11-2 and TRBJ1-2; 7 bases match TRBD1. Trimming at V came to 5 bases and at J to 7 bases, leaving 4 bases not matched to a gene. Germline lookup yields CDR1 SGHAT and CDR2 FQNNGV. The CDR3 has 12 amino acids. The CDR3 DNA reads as TGTGCCAGCAGCCAACAGGGGTTTGGCTACACCTTC. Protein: CASSQQGFGYTF.

The CDR3 region is CATSPPGTPLRGQYF. In DNA, the CDR3 is TGTGCCACCAGTCCCCCCGGGACACCTCTCCGGGGGCAGTACTTC. V and J are TRBV24-1 and TRBJ2-7; D is perhaps TRBD1 (6 bases). V dropped 6 bases and J dropped 9 bases, with 23 bases sitting between them. The CDR3 is 15 amino acids. The V gene's germline CDR1 is KGHDR and CDR2 SFDVKD.

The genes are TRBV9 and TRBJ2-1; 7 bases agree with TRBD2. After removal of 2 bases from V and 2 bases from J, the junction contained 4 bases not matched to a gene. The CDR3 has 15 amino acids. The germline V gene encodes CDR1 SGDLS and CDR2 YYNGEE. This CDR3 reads CASSVTSETYNEQFF. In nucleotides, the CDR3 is TGTGCCAGCAGCGTTACTAGCGAGACCTACAATGAGCAGTTCTTC.

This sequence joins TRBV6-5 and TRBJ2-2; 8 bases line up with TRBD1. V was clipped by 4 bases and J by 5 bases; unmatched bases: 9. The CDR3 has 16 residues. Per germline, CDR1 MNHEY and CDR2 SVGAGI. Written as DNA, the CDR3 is TGTGCCAGCAGTTCCGGACAGGGTATAGTAACCGGGGAGCTGTTTTTT. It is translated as CASSSGQGIVTGELFF.

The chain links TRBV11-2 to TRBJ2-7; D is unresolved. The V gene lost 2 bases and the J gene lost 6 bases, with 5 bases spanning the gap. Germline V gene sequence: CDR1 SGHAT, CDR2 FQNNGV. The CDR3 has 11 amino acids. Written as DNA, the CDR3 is TGTGCCAGCAGCTTAATTATCGAGCAGTACTTC. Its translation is CASSLIIEQYF.

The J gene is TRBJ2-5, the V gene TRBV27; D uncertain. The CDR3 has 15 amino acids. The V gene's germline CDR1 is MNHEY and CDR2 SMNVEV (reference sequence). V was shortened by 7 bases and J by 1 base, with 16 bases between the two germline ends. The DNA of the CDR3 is TGTGCCAGCATTTATCAAACTCCAAGCCAAGAGACCCAGTACTTC. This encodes CASIYQTPSQETQYF.

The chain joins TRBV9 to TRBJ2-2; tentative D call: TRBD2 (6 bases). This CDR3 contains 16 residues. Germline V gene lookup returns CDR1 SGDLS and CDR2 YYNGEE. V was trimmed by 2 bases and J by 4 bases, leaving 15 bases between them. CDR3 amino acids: CASSVGGRRVTGELFF. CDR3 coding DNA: TGTGCCAGCAGCGTTGGAGGGAGAAGGGTCACCGGGGAGCTGTTTTTT.

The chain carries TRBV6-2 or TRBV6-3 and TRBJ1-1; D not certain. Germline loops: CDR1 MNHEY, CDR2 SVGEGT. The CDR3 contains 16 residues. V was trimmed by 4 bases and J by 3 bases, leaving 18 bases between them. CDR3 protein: CASSWRPEEVHTEAFF. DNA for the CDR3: TGTGCCAGCAGTTGGAGACCTGAGGAGGTTCACACTGAAGCTTTCTTT.

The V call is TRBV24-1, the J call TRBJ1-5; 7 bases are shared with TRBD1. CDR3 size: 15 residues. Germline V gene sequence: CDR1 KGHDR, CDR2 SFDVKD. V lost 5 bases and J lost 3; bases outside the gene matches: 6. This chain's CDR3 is CATSGGDSHNQPQHF. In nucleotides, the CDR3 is TGTGCCACCAGTGGAGGGGACAGCCACAATCAGCCCCAGCATTTT.

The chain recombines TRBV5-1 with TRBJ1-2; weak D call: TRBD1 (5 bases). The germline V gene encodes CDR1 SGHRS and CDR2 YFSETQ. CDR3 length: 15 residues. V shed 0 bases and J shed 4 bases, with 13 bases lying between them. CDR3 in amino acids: CASSLGVRGGYGYTF. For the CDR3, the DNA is TGCGCCAGCAGCTTGGGTGTTAGGGGAGGCTATGGCTACACCTTC.

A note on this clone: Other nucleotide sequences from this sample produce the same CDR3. CDR3 region: CAWSSGTAGNTIYF. CDR3 coding DNA: TGTGCCTGGAGCTCCGGGACAGCCGGAAACACCATATATTTT. The chain carries TRBV30 and TRBJ1-3; 7 nucleotides line up with TRBD1. CDR3 length: 14 residues. Germline trimming cut 3 bases from V and 4 bases from J; bases unmatched to any gene: 6. Germline lookup yields CDR1 GTSNPN and CDR2 SVGIG (reference sequence). Complete variable domain (other parts from reference TRBV30 and TRBJ1-3): SQTIHQWPATLVQPVGSPLSLECTVEGTSNPNLYWYRQAAGRGLQLLFYSVGIGQISSEVPQNLSASRPQDRQFILSSKKLLLSDSGFYLCAWSSGTAGNTIYFGEGSWLTVV.

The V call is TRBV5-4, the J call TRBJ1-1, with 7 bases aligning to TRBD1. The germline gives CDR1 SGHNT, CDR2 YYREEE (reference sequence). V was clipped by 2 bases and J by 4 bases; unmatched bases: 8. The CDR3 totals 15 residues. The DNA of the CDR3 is TGTGCCAGCAGCTTAGCAACAGGGGCCCCCACTGAAGCTTTCTTT. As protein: CASSLATGAPTEAFF.

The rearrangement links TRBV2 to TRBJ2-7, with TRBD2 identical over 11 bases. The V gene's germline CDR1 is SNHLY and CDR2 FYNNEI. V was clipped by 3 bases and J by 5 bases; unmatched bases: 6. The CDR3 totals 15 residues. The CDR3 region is CASSDVAGGPDEQYF. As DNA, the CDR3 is TGTGCCAGCAGTGATGTAGCGGGAGGGCCTGACGAGCAGTACTTC.